The clone carrying this T cell receptor (beta chain) has only a few counts. Vbeta (60) and Jbeta (13) primers were used in the PCR. Sequencing used immunoSEQ multiplex PCR; TCRdb keeps in-frame clones, though not all of them. This sample yields more than 140,000 clones, of which about 75% are seen a single time; about 0.64% belongs to the top ten. This sample was taken from a study of cytomegalovirus exposure and HLA in healthy donors. The CDR3 loop spans 18 amino acids. V lost 4 bases to trimming and J lost 5 bases; unmatched junction nucleotides: 16. The germline gives CDR1 MNHNS, CDR2 SASEGT. Sample: PBMCs. The gene calls are TRBV6-1 and TRBJ2-5; 10 bases are shared with TRBD2. The sequence derives from a male donor in good health and CMV-seronegative. CDR3 nucleotides: TGTGCCAGCAGTGCCGCTAGCGGGGGCACCTTACTGTGGGAGACCCAGTACTTC. Encoded protein: CASSAASGGTLLWETQYF.